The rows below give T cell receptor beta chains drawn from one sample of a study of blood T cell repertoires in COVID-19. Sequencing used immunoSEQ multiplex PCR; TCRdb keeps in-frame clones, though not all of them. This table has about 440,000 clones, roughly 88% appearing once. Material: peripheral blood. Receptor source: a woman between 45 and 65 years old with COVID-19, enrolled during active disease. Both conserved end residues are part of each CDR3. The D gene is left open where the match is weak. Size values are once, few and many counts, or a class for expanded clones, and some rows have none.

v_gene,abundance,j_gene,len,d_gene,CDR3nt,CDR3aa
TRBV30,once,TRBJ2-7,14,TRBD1,TGTGCCTGGTCAACGGGACAGCAAGCCTACGAGCAGTACTTC,CAWSTGQQAYEQYF
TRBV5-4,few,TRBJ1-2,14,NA,TGTGCCAGCAGCTTGGGTGCCAGTCACTATGGCTACACCTTC,CASSLGASHYGYTF
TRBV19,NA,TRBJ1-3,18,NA,TGTGCCAGTTGCCGGGAGAGAAAGATTACAAGACCTGGAAACACCATATATTTT,CASCRERKITRPGNTIYF
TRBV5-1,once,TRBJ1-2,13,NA,TGCGCCAGCAGTCTGGCCCGGGACTATGGCTACACCTTC,CASSLARDYGYTF
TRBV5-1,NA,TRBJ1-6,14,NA,TGCGCCAGCAGCTTGAGCCCAGGGAATTCACCCCTCCACTTT,CASSLSPGNSPLHF
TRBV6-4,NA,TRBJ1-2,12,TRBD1,TGTGCCAGCAGGCAGGGGGCTGAGGGCTACACCTTC,CASRQGAEGYTF
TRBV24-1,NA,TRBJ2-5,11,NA,TGTGCCACCGCATGGAGAGAGACCCAGTACTTC,CATAWRETQYF
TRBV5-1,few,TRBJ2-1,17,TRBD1,TGCGCCAGCAGCCCTAGACGACAGGGGGCGCTTCAAGGTGAGCAGTTCTTC,CASSPRRQGALQGEQFF
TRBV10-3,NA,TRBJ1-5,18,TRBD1,TGTGCCATCAGTGCCTCCCCAGGGGGACAGGGAGGCAATCAGCCCCAGCATTTT,CAISASPGGQGGNQPQHF
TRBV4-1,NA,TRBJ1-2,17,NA,TGCGCCAGCAGCCGCCTTTTACCTGAGAGGGGGACGCCGGGCTACACCTTC,CASSRLLPERGTPGYTF
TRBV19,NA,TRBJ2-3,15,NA,TGTGCCACCACCCGAGTGGCGGCTAGCACAGATACGCAGTATTTT,CATTRVAASTDTQYF
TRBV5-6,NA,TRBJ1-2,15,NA,TGTGCCAGCAGCTTGGGAATAGGGACTATCTATGGCTACACCTTC,CASSLGIGTIYGYTF
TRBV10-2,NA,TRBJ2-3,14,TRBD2,TGCGCCAGCACCCCCCTCGGGGGGTCAGATACGCAGTATTTT,CASTPLGGSDTQYF
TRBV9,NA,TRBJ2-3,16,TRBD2,TGTGCCAGCAGCGTAGTGGATAGCGGGGGCGGGGATACGCAGTATTTT,CASSVVDSGGGDTQYF
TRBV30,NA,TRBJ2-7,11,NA,TGTGCCTGGGGGTTACTAAGGGAGCAGTACTTC,CAWGLLREQYF
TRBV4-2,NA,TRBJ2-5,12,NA,TGTGCCAGCAGCCAACCACGGGGGACCCAGTACTTC,CASSQPRGTQYF
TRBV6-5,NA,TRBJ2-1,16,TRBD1,TGTGCCAGCAGTTCTGGGACAGGGGACTCCTACAATGAGCAGTTCTTC,CASSSGTGDSYNEQFF
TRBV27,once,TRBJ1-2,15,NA,TGTGCCAGCAGTTTATTAGGTCGGGGTGGCTATGGCTACACCTTC,CASSLLGRGGYGYTF
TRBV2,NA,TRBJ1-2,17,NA,TGTGCCAGCAAGCCCCGGGACAACCCTGGGCGAGGCTATGGCTACACCTTC,CASKPRDNPGRGYGYTF
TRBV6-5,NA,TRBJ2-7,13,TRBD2,TGTGCAGCGGGGTCCCGAAATAGCTACGAGCAGTACTTC,CAAGSRNSYEQYF
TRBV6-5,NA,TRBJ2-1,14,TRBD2,TGTGCCAGCATTAGGACTAGCGGGGTGGATGAGCAGTTCTTC,CASIRTSGVDEQFF
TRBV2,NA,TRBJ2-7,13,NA,TGTGCCAGCAGTCCCAGGGGGGTCTACGAGCAGTACTTC,CASSPRGVYEQYF
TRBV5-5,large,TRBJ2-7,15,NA,TGTGCCAGCAGCTTGGCGCCAGGGGCTGGGTACGAGCAGTACTTC,CASSLAPGAGYEQYF
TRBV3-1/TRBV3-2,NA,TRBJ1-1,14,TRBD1,TGTGCCAGCAGCCAGAGGGAACAGACAGGGGAAGCTTTCTTT,CASSQREQTGEAFF
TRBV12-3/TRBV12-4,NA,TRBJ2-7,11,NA,TGTGCCAGCAGTGAACTCTACGAGCAGTACTTC,CASSELYEQYF
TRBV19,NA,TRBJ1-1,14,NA,TGTGCCAGTAGTATAGTTTACGCGCGCTCTGAAGCTTTCTTT,CASSIVYARSEAFF
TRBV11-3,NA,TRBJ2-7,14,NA,TGTGCCAGCAGCTTAGGGGCAGGTGGCTACGAGCAGTACTTC,CASSLGAGGYEQYF
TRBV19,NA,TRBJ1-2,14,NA,TGTGCCAGTAACGAGGGTGGACGGAACTATGGCTACACCTTC,CASNEGGRNYGYTF
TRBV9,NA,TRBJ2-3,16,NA,TGTGCCAGCAGCTTCATTGTACCTCCCCCGGCAGATACGCAGTATTTT,CASSFIVPPPADTQYF
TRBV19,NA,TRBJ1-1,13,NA,TGTGCCAGTACCCCGAGGGTCGCAACTGAAGCTTTCTTT,CASTPRVATEAFF
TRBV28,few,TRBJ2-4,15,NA,TGTGCCAGCTCTTCAGGGGTGGCGGCCAAAAACATTCAGTACTTC,CASSSGVAAKNIQYF
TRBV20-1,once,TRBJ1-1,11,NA,TGCAGTGCGTTACTTACCACTGAAGCTTTCTTT,CSALLTTEAFF
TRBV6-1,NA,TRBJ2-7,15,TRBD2,TGTGCCAGCAGTGAACCTAGCGGGAGACCCTACGAGCAGTACTTC,CASSEPSGRPYEQYF
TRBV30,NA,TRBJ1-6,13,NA,TGTGCCTGGAGGGAGACCTATAATTCACCCCTCCACTTT,CAWRETYNSPLHF
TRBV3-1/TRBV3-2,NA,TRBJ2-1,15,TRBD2,TGTGCCAGCAGCAACCCGGGGGAGGGCTACAATGAGCAGTTCTTC,CASSNPGEGYNEQFF
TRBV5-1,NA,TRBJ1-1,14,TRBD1,TGCGCCAGCAGCGGACGAACAGGGGACACTGAAGCTTTCTTT,CASSGRTGDTEAFF